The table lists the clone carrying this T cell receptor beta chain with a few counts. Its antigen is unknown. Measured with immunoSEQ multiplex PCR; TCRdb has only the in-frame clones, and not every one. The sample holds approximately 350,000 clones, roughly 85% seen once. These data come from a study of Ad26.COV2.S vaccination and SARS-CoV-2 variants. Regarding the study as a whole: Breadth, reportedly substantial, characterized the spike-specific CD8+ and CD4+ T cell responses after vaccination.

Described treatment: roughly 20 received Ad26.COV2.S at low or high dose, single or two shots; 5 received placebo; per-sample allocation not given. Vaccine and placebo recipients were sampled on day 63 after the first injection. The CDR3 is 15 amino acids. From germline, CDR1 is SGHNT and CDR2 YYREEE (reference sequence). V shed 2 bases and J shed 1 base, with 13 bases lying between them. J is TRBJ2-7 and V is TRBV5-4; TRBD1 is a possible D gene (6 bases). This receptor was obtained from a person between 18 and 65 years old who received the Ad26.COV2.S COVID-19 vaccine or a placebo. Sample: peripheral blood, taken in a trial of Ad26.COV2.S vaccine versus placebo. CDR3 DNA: TGTGCCAGCAGCTTCCCCGGGACAAATTCCTACGAGCAGTACTTC. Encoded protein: CASSFPGTNSYEQYF.